This entry describes one T cell receptor beta chain. Within its sample, this clone is medium-sized (0.01 to 0.1%). It lacks a known antigen. Base quality data are lacking; no much larger clone is found one base away. These data belong to a study of blood T cell repertoires in COVID-19 (dated by TCRdb to the early 2020s). Concerning the study at large: For ImmuneRACE Cohort 3, a participant was defined as recovered based on two consecutive negative NP/OP PCR tests, clearance by a healthcare professional, or resolution of symptoms. The repertoires were released in a freely available public database intended as a resource for research on the immune response to SARS-CoV-2. The samples were drawn from two sources: the first 160 participants of the ongoing ImmuneRACE study, and 1,254 subjects contributed by 6 global collaborators. Where HLA class I and class II types were available, the types were taken from metadata supplied by the sample provider, not from assay-based typing. Nearly every sample came with metadata listing a de-identified subject ID, COVID-19 status, age in years and sex. The dataset comprised deeply sampled blood TCRbeta repertoires from subjects exposed to, actively infected with, or recovered from COVID-19. Samples covering the acute and convalescent phases of COVID-19 were provided by collaborators in the United States, Italy and Spain. The material from the prospective study consisted of cDNA or gDNA derived from T cells, B-cell-depleted T cells, or PBMCs. The paper as a whole reports these results and caveats: How much clinical and demographic metadata was included differed by source and by participant, and the metadata was provided uncurated.

Enrolling through a virtual design, the prospective study's participants ranged in age from about 18 to 89 years and lived across around 25 United States geographic areas. To assign participants to cohorts, the prospective study relied on clinical history that participants themselves reported in a screening survey and a study questionnaire. Each participant in the prospective study had whole blood, serum and a nasopharyngeal or oropharyngeal swab collected by mobile phlebotomists. Over a roughly 2-month period, participants in the prospective study had the option of providing additional blood draws and questionnaires. Before DNA extraction, blood samples from the prospective study were shipped at room temperature or frozen. The CDR1 and CDR2 encoded by the germline V gene are LGHNA and YSLEER. Trimmed from V: 1 base; trimmed from J: 3 bases; junction bases lacking a gene match: 0. The CDR3 runs 15 amino acids, cysteine and phenylalanine included. Only the CDR3 DNA is retained, 45 bases long and in frame from the first base.

The immunoSEQ Assay, a bias-controlled multiplex PCR, was used to amplify TCRbeta CDR3 regions from genomic DNA. From the authors' description of their analysis: The number of nucleated cells in each sample was estimated from the amplification of reference gene primers within the assay. To quantify the absolute abundance of each unique TCRbeta CDR3 rearrangement, sequence reads were collapsed and filtered. For each sample, productive Simpson clonality was calculated by taking the square root of Simpson's diversity index across productive rearrangements. TCRdb holds this immuneACCESS table with in-frame rearrangements only. Some clones are missing; in checked studies, unresolved V genes explain under half, and the rest has no known cause. V, J and clone size were drawn from that table, and D and trimming were deduced from the DNA. The sample has 210,000 or so clones on record, less than 90% of them singletons. Clones ranked in the top ten supply over 3% of the sample.

Recombination linked TRBV4-3 to TRBJ2-1, and TRBD1 aligns with 10 junction nucleotides. Sequences were obtained from PBMCs or T cells enriched from blood (not recorded which). This receptor was obtained from a woman aged 45-65 years in a cohort exposed to, infected with or recovered from COVID-19 (not recorded which). The CDR3 protein is CASSQGDRGYNEQFF. The bases are TGCGCCAGCAGCCAAGGGGACAGGGGCTACAATGAGCAGTTCTTC.